These T cell receptor beta chains were read from a single sample in a study of cytomegalovirus exposure and HLA in healthy donors. TCRdb's copy holds only in-frame clones and misses some; the assay was immunoSEQ multiplex PCR. Here the sample spans 150,000 or so clones, approximately 79% being singletons. Sequenced material: PBMCs. These receptors originate from a woman in her 50s in good health and CMV-seropositive. CDR3s include the opening cysteine and the closing phenylalanine or tryptophan. The D gene is left open where the match is weak. Clone size is not always given. Where it is, it says once, few, many or a class for expanded clones.

clone size,D gene,V gene,J gene,CDR3 DNA,CDR3 protein
few,TRBD1,TRBV6-6,TRBJ1-6,TGTGCCAGCAGTAGCGAGGGGGCCTCACCCCTCCACTTT,CASSSEGASPLHF
NA,TRBD2,TRBV7-6,TRBJ2-5,TGTGCCAGCAGCAACTCCGGACTAGCGGGTGGAGAGACCCAGTACTTC,CASSNSGLAGGETQYF
NA,NA,TRBV19,TRBJ2-2,TGTGCCAGTGCCTCGGACAGGGAGGGGGCCGGGGAGCTGTTTTTT,CASASDREGAGELFF
few,TRBD1,TRBV5-1,TRBJ1-2,TGCGCCAGCAGGTTCGCCGGGACAGCGGATGGCTACACCTTC,CASRFAGTADGYTF
NA,NA,TRBV7-9,TRBJ1-2,TGTGCCAGCAGCTTAATATCCTATGGCTACACCTTC,CASSLISYGYTF
NA,TRBD2,TRBV27,TRBJ2-3,TGTGCCAGCAGGCCCACACTAGCGGGGACAGATACGCAGTATTTT,CASRPTLAGTDTQYF
NA,TRBD1,TRBV29-1,TRBJ1-6,TGCAGCGCCATTCCGGACAGGGCGAATTCACCCCTCCACTTT,CSAIPDRANSPLHF
NA,NA,TRBV5-4,TRBJ2-5,TGTGCCAGCAGCTTTGGAGGGAGGGAGACCCAGTACTTC,CASSFGGRETQYF
NA,TRBD1,TRBV28,TRBJ2-3,TGTGCCAGCAGTTCCAGGGCCGGGACAGGGGGCAGGGATACGCAGTATTTT,CASSSRAGTGGRDTQYF
NA,TRBD2,TRBV19,TRBJ2-1,TGTGCCAGTAGTATAATACTAGCGGGGGGAAACAATGAGCAGTTCTTC,CASSIILAGGNNEQFF
NA,NA,TRBV7-9,TRBJ1-1,TGTGCCAGCAGCCCGCAGGGGCGGACTGAAGCTTTCTTT,CASSPQGRTEAFF
NA,NA,TRBV7-9,TRBJ1-4,TGTGCCAGCAGCTTAGCGGGAGGCGAAAAACTGTTTTTT,CASSLAGGEKLFF
NA,NA,TRBV19,TRBJ1-2,TGTGCCAGTAGTAATGTCAACCAAATTGGGAGAAACTATGGCTACACCTTC,CASSNVNQIGRNYGYTF
few,TRBD1,TRBV2,TRBJ2-7,TGTGCCAGCAGCGGGACAGGGATCTACGAGCAGTACTTC,CASSGTGIYEQYF
NA,NA,TRBV10-3,TRBJ2-7,TGTGCCATCAGTGAGTCCCGTTATGGACTTTACTTC,CAISESRYGLYF
NA,NA,TRBV7-9,TRBJ2-7,TGTGCCAGCAGCTTATGGGGCACGAGCTCCTACGAGCAGTACTTC,CASSLWGTSSYEQYF
few,NA,TRBV11-2,TRBJ2-7,TGTGCCAGCAGCTTAGGGGCAGGGTCCTACGAGCAGTACTTC,CASSLGAGSYEQYF
NA,TRBD1,TRBV29-1,TRBJ2-7,TGCAGCGTTGACTTGGGGACAGGGGGACCCTACGAGCAGTACTTC,CSVDLGTGGPYEQYF
NA,NA,TRBV4-1,TRBJ2-7,TGCGCCAGCAGCCAAGATGGGGCTGTCTTTGGTGAGCAGTACTTC,CASSQDGAVFGEQYF
NA,TRBD2,TRBV2,TRBJ2-7,TGTGCCAGCAGACGGACTAGCGGAGGTTACGAGCAGTACTTC,CASRRTSGGYEQYF
few,NA,TRBV10-3,TRBJ2-7,TGTGCCATGGGGAGCTCCTACGAGCAGTACTTC,CAMGSSYEQYF
few,NA,TRBV27,TRBJ1-5,TGTGCCAGCAGTTTAGAGGGTCCCCAGCAGCCCCAGCATTTT,CASSLEGPQQPQHF
NA,NA,TRBV4-3,TRBJ1-5,TGCGCCAGCAGCCAAGAGGGGGGTGGCAATCAGCCCCAGCATTTT,CASSQEGGGNQPQHF
NA,NA,TRBV6-5,TRBJ1-1,TGTGCCAGCAGTCCCCCCGGGAGGGTGACTGAAGCTTTCTTT,CASSPPGRVTEAFF
NA,NA,TRBV13,TRBJ2-3,TGTGCCAGCAGCGGGGGCAGGGGTAGCCCAGATACGCAGTATTTT,CASSGGRGSPDTQYF
once,NA,TRBV18,TRBJ1-4,TGTGCCAGCTCACGAGCAGGGACTAATGAAAAACTGTTTTTT,CASSRAGTNEKLFF
once,NA,TRBV4-3,TRBJ2-7,TGCGCCAGCAGCCAAGTGTACGGGGATGGCTCCTACGAGCAGTACTTC,CASSQVYGDGSYEQYF
once,TRBD2,TRBV6-6,TRBJ2-3,TGTGCCAGCAGACAACCTAGCGGGAGTGGCAAAGATACGCAGTATTTT,CASRQPSGSGKDTQYF
NA,NA,TRBV5-1,TRBJ2-2,TGCGCCAGCAGCTTTTACGGTACCGGGGAGCTGTTTTTT,CASSFYGTGELFF
few,TRBD1,TRBV2,TRBJ2-3,TGTGCCAGCAGCCAAACAGGGGCCACAGATACGCAGTATTTT,CASSQTGATDTQYF
NA,TRBD1,TRBV5-1,TRBJ1-1,TGCGCCAGCAGCTTAGAGGGGACAGGGATTACTGAAGCTTTCTTT,CASSLEGTGITEAFF
NA,NA,TRBV18,TRBJ2-1,TGTGCCAGCTCACCACCGAGTTCCAATGAGCAGTTCTTC,CASSPPSSNEQFF
NA,NA,TRBV7-2,TRBJ1-1,TGTGCCAGCAGCCACTCGGGGGTTTTGGGAAACACTGAAGCTTTCTTT,CASSHSGVLGNTEAFF
NA,TRBD2,TRBV18,TRBJ2-5,TGTGCCAGCTCCCGCCCCGGGACTAGTCAGGAGACCCAGTACTTC,CASSRPGTSQETQYF
NA,NA,TRBV7-2,TRBJ1-4,TGTGCCAGCAGTTCGGTAGAGCTTTTCACAACTAATGAAAAACTGTTTTTT,CASSSVELFTTNEKLFF
NA,NA,TRBV25-1,TRBJ2-7,TGTGCCAGCAGTGAAGCAGGGAAGGGGAACGAGCAGTACTTC,CASSEAGKGNEQYF
NA,NA,TRBV18,TRBJ1-2,TGTGCCAGCTCACCACCGACAGGTCTACGGTCCTATGGCTACACCTTC,CASSPPTGLRSYGYTF
NA,NA,TRBV5-1,TRBJ1-1,TGCGCCAGCAGCTACGGGGGGACTGAAGCTTTCTTT,CASSYGGTEAFF
NA,TRBD2,TRBV18,TRBJ2-1,TGTGCCAGCTCACCCTGGGATAGCGGGAGCTACAATGAGCAGTTCTTC,CASSPWDSGSYNEQFF
NA,TRBD1,TRBV18,TRBJ1-1,TGTGCCAGCTCAGACAGGGAAGGCAGCACTGAAGCTTTCTTT,CASSDREGSTEAFF
NA,NA,TRBV2,TRBJ1-1,TGTGCCAGCAGTGAAGAGGGACAAAAAGCTTTCTTT,CASSEEGQKAFF
NA,NA,TRBV6-1,TRBJ2-7,TGTGCCAGCAGTGAAACATATGTCCGGGGCGAGCAGTACTTC,CASSETYVRGEQYF